This TCR beta chain was captured in a study of post-analysis software for immune sequencing data. Each TCR beta cDNA library carried unique molecular identifiers. TCRdb processed the PCR reads anew with MiXCR; each CDR3 protein has one entry. The profile shows 820,000 or so distinct CDR3 sequences, 53% of them singletons. About this clonotype: Its specificity is unknown.

Whole-study findings and limits: Multiple sclerosis was associated with a significant reduction in normalized Chao1 diversity relative to controls. TRBV segments more frequent in patients than in controls numbered about five and included TRBV5-6, TRBV5-1 and TRBV20-1.

This CDR3 has 15 amino acids. Trimming at V came to 6 bases and at J to 3 bases, leaving 2 bases not matched to a gene. The rearrangement uses TRBV12-3 or TRBV12-4 and TRBJ2-4; 13 nucleotides align to TRBD2. Sequenced sample: blood. This receptor was taken from a girl under 18 with multiple sclerosis. CDR3 region: CASRRTSGGKNIQYF. CDR3 DNA sequence: TGTGCCAGCAGGCGGACTAGCGGGGGCAAAAACATTCAGTACTTC.